Sequencing of this TCR beta chain was carried out in a study of blood T cell repertoires in COVID-19. The table came from immunoSEQ multiplex PCR; TCRdb's copy has only in-frame clones and leaves some out. The sample carries 130,000 or so clones, about 86% recorded once. The TCR was taken from a woman between 55 and 75 years old with acute or convalescent COVID-19. Sequenced sample: peripheral blood.

CDR3 DNA: TGTGCCAGCAGCCAAGATCCAGGAAACTATGGCTACACCTTC. As protein: CASSQDPGNYGYTF. The chain employs TRBV3-1 (or the pseudogene TRBV3-2) and TRBJ1-2; D gene ambiguous. CDR1 is LGHDT and CDR2 is YNNKEL in the germline V gene (reference sequence). The CDR3 totals 14 residues. The V end was cut by 0 bases, the J end by 2 bases, with 7 bases between.